This T cell receptor beta chain was captured in a study of T cell repertoires in cytomegalovirus infection. Trimming cost V 2 bases and J 6 bases, with 5 bases left between them. Germline V gene lookup returns CDR1 SGHVT and CDR2 SQSDAQ. There are 11 residues in the CDR3. Via MiXCR, TCRdb re-called the reads, giving one row per CDR3 protein. The sample yields approximately 140,000 distinct CDR3 sequences, 5% to 6.5% seen once. This clonotype occurred many times. This TCR came from a human donor in good health (CMV status not recorded). Some clones in this sample may be carry-over from other donors' samples. Source material: PBMCs. The rearrangement links TRBV7-4 to TRBJ2-7; D gene ambiguous. The DNA for the CDR3 is TGTGCCAGCAGCTTAAAGGGCGAGCAGTACTTC. Its translation is CASSLKGEQYF.